Shown below are 3 T cell receptor beta chains from a single sample sequenced in a study of shared clonotypes between healthy human individuals. Generated by immunoSEQ multiplex PCR, the TCRdb table keeps only in-frame clones and is missing some. This table holds approximately 2,000,000 clones, less than 95% found once. The sequenced sample consisted of naive CD4+ T cells from PBMCs. The subset: CD45RA+ positively selected. These receptor sequences come from a man aged 18-30 years in good health. Some clones in this sample may be carry-over from other donors' samples.

The chain recombines TRBV29-1 with TRBJ2-5, with 9 bases matching TRBD1. Germline CDR1 and CDR2: SQVTM and ANQGSEA. The CDR3 spans 14 residues. The ends lost 6 bases at V and 6 bases at J; junction bases unmatched: 11. This chain's CDR3 is CSVGVGTGSQTQYF. In nucleotides, the CDR3 is TGCAGCGTCGGTGTCGGGACAGGGAGTCAGACCCAGTACTTC.

The chain is built from TRBV7-9 and TRBJ2-7, with 7 bases that match TRBD1. This CDR3 spans 14 amino acids. Germline values: CDR1 SEHNR, CDR2 FQNEAQ (reference sequence). The V segment lost 5 bases and the J segment 4 bases; nucleotides outside the gene matches: 8. The CDR3 DNA is TGTGCCAGCAGCCCTCTACAGGGGTGGTACGAGCAGTACTTC. It yields the protein CASSPLQGWYEQYF.

This clone was picked up one time. V usage is TRBV10-3 and J usage is TRBJ1-5; D possibly corresponds to TRBD1 (6 bases). Trimming shortened V by 4 bases and J by 4 bases, and 8 bases separated the two germline ends. Germline CDR1 is ENHRY and CDR2 is SYGVKD. This CDR3 spans 13 amino acids. In DNA form, the CDR3 reads TGTGCCATCAGTGGGACAGCTAATCAGCCCCAGCATTTT. As protein: CAISGTANQPQHF.